The present TCR beta chain was sequenced within a study of regulatory T cells in long-lasting Graves disease. The authors built TCR beta libraries using iRepertoire HTBI primers and Arm-PCR of CDR3 regions. TCRdb independently ran MiXCR on the multiplex PCR reads; one entry per CDR3 protein. The table shows around 500,000 distinct CDR3 sequences, with 9.5% to 15% occurring only once. Time point noted: newly diagnosed GD, antithyroid drugs for less than 3 months. Construction of the TCR library relied on RNA isolated from PBMCs. Germline lookup yields CDR1 WSHSY and CDR2 SAAADI. There are 15 residues in the CDR3. Trimming stripped 3 bases from V and 0 bases from J, with 11 bases between. A further study also used this sample, focusing on T cells in Graves' hyperthyroidism and ophthalmopathy.

The chain combines TRBV10-2 with TRBJ1-1; maybe TRBD1 (5 bases). Sequenced here: peripheral blood mononuclear cells (PBMCs), sampled at new diagnosis, from a patient treated with antithyroid drugs. The origin of this receptor is a woman aged 25 to 39 with Graves disease. The CDR3 is CASSDSGHLNTEAFF. The CDR3 DNA reads as TGCGCCAGCAGTGACTCCGGACACCTGAACACTGAAGCTTTCTTT.